The source of this T cell receptor (beta chain) is a study of beta chain features in type 1 diabetes. Across the whole study: Analysis included under 120,000,000 sorted cells drawn from all samples.

The CDR3 totals 16 residues. CDR1 and CDR2 (germline): SGHRS, YFSETQ. With 4 bases clipped from V and 0 bases from J, the junction kept 6 bases outside the gene matches. Investigators reverse transcribed all isolated RNA, so they sequenced expressed TCRB transcripts. The repertoire was sequenced with immunoSEQ multiplex PCR; TCRdb's copy has only in-frame clones and lacks some. This table has about 620,000 clones, 15% appearing once. This clone was seen more than once but under ten times. No antigen is known for it. CD4+ cells of the naive, central memory, regulatory and stem cell-like memory types were sorted via CD45RO/CCR7/CD25/CD127/CD95/CD27. Findings of the study overall: The naive, central memory and Treg TCRB repertoires looked more alike in patients than they did in healthy donors.

The V gene is TRBV5-1, the J gene TRBJ2-2; TRBD1 aligns across 7 bases. Sequencing used naive CD4+ T cells from blood. The sequence was collected from a man younger than 35 in good health. The CDR3 loop reads CASSPPQGPNTGELFF. The CDR3 DNA follows: TGCGCCAGCAGCCCCCCACAGGGGCCGAACACCGGGGAGCTGTTTTTT.